What follows is one T cell receptor (beta chain) and its context. Using immunoSEQ multiplex PCR, the repertoire was profiled, and TCRdb retains in-frame clones only, with some absent. The sample records over 30,000 clones, 80% to 90% being singletons. This CDR3 is 15 amino acids long. Germline CDR1 is LNHDA and CDR2 is SQIVND (reference sequence). V shed 5 bases and J 6 bases; nucleotides not matched to a gene: 8. This entry belongs to a study of T cell changes during pregnancy in multiple sclerosis. The sample consisted of CD8+ T cells from peripheral blood mononuclear cells, taken in the third trimester of pregnancy. The chain has TRBV19 and TRBJ1-4; 8 bases align to TRBD1. The source is a female donor with multiple sclerosis, enrolled in a pregnancy study. The CDR3 reads CASSQHRGKDEKLFF. The CDR3, as DNA: TGTGCCAGTAGTCAGCACAGGGGGAAGGATGAAAAACTGTTTTTT.